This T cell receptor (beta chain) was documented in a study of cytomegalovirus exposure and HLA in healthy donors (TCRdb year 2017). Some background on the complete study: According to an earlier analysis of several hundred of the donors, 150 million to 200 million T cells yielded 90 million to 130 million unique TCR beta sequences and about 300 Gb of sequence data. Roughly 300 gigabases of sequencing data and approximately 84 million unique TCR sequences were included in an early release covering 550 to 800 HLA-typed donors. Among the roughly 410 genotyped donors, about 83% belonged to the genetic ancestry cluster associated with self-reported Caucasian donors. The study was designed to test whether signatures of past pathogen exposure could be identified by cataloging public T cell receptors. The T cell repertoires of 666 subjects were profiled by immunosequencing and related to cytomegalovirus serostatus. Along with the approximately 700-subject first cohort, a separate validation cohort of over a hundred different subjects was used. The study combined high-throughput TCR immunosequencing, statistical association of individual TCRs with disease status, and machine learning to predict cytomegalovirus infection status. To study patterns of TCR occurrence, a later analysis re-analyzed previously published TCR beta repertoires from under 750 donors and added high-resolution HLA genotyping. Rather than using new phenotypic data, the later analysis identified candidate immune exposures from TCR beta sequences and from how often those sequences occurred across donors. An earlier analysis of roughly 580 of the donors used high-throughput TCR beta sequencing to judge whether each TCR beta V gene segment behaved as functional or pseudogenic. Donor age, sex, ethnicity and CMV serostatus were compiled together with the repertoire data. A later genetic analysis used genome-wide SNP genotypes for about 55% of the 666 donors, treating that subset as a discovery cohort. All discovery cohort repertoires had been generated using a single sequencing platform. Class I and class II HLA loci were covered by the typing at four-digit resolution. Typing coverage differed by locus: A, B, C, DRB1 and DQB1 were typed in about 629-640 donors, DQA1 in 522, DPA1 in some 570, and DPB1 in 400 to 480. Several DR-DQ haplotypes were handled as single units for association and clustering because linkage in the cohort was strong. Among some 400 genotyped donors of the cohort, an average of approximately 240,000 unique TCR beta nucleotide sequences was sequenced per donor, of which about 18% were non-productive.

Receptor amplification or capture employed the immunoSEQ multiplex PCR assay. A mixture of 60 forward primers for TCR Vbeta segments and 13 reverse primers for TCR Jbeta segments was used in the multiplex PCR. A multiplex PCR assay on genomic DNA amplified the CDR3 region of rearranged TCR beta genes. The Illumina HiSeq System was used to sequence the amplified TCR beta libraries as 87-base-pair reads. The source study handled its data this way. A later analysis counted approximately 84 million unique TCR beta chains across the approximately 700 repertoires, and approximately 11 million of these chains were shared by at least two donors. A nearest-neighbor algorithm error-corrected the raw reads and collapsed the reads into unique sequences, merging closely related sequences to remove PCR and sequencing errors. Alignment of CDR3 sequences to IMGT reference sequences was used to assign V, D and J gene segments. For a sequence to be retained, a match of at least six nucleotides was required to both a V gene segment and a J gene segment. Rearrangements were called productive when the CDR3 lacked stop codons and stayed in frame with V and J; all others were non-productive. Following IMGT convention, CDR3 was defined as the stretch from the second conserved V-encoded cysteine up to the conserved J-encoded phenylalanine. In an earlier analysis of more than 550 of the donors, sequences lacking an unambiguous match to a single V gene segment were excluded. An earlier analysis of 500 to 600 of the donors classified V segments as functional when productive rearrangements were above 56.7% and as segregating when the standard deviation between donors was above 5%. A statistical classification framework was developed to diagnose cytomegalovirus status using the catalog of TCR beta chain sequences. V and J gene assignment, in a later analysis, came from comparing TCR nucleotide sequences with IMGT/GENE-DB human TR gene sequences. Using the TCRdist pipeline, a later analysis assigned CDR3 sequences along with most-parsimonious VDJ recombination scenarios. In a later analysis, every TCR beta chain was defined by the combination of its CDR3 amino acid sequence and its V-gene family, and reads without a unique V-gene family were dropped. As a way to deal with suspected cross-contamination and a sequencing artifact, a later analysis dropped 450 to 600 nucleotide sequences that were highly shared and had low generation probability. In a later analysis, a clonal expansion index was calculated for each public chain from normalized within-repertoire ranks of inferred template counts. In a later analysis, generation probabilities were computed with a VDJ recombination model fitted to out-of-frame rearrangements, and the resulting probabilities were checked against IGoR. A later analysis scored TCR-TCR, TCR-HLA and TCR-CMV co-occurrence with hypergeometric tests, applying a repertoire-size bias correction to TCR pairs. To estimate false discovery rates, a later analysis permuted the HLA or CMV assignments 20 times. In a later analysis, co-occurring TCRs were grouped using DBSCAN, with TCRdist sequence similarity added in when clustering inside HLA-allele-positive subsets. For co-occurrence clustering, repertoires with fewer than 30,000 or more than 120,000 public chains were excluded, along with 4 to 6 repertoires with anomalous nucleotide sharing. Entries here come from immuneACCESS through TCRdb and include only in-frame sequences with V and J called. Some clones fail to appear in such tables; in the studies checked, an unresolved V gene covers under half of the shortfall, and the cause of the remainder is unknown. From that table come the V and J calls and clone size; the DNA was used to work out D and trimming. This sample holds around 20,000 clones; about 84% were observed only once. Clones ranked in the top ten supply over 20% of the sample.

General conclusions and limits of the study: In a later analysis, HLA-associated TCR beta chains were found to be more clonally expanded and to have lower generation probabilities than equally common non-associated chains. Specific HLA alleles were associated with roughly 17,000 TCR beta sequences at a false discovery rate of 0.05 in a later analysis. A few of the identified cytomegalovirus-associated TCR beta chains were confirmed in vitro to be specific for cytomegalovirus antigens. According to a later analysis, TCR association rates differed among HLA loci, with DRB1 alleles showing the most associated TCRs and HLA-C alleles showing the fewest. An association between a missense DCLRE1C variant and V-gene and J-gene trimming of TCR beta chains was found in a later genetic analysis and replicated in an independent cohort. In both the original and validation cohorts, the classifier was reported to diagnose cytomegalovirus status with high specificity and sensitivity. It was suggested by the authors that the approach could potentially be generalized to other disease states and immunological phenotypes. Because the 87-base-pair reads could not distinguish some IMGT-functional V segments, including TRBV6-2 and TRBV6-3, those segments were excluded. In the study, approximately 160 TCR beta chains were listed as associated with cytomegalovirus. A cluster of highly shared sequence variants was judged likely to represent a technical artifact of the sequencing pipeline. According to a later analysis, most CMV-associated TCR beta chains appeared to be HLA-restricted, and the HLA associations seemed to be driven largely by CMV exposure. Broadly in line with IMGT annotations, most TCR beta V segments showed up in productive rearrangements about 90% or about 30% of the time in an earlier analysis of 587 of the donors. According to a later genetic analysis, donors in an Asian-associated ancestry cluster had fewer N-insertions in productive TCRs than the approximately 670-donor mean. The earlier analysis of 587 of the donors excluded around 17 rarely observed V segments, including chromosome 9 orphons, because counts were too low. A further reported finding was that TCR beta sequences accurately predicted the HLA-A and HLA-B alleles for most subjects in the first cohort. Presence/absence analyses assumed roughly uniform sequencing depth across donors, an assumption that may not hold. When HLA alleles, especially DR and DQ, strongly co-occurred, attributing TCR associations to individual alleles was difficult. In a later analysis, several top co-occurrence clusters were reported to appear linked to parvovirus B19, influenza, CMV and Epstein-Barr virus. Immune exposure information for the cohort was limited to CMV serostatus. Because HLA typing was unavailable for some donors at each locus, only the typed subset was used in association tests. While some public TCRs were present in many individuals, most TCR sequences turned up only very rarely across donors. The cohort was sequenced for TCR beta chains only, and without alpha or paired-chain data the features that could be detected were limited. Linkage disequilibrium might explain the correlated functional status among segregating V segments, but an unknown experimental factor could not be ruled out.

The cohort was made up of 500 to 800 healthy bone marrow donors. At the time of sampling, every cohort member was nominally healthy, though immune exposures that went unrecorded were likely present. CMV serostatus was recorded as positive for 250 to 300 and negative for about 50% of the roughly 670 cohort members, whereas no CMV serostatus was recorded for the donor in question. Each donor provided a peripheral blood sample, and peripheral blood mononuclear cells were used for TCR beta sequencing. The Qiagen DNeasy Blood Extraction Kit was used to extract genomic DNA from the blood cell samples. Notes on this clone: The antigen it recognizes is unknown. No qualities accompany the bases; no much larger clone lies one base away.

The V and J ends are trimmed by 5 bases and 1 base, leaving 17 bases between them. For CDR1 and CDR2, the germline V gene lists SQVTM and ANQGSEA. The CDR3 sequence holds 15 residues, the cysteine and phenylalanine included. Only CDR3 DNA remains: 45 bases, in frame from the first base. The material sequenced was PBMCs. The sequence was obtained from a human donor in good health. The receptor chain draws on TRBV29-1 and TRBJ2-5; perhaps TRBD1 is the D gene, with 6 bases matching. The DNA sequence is TGCAGCGTTTCCTCCCTTGGGGGCCTCCAAGAGACCCAGTACTTC. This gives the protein CSVSSLGGLQETQYF. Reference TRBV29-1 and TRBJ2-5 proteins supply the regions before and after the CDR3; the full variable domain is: SAVISQKPSRDICQRGTSLTIQCQVDSQVTMMFWYRQQPGQSLTLIATANQGSEATYESGFVIDKFPISRPNLTFSTLTVSNMSPEDSSIYLCSVSSLGGLQETQYFGPGTRLLVL.